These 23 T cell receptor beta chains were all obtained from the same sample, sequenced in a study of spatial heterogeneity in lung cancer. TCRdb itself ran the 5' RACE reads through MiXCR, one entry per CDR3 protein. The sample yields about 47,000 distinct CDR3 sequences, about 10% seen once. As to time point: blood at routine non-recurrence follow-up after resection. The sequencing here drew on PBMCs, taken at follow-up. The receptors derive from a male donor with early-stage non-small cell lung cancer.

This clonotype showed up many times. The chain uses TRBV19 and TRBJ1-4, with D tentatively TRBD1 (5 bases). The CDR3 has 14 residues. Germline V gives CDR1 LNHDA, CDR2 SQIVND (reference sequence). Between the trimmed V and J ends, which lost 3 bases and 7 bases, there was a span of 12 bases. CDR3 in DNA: TGTGCCAGTAGTATCCGGGACCGCGTTGAAAAACTGTTTTTT. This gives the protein CASSIRDRVEKLFF.

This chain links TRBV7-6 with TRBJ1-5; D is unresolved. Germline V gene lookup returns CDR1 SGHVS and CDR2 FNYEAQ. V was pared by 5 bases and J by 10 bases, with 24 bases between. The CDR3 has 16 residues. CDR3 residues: CASSPGVRASGSPQHF. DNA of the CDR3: TGTGCCAGCAGCCCCGGCGTAAGGGCCTCGGGCAGTCCCCAGCATTTT.

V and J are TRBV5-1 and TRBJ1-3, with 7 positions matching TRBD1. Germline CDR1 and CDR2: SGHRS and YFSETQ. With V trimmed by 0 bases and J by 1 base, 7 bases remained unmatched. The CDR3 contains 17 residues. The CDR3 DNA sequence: TGCGCCAGCAGCTTGGTGTCCCCACAGGGGTCTGGAAACACCATATATTTT. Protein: CASSLVSPQGSGNTIYF.

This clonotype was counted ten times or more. CDR3 region: CASSLGSSGVTYEQYF. Here the CDR3 DNA reads TGTGCCAGCAGCTTAGGAAGTAGCGGGGTCACCTACGAGCAGTACTTC. The chain couples TRBV7-9 to TRBJ2-7; 8 nucleotides align to TRBD2. Germline CDR1 SEHNR, CDR2 FQNEAQ (reference sequence). V gave up 1 base and J gave up 2 bases; unmatched junction bases: 7. There are 16 residues in the CDR3.

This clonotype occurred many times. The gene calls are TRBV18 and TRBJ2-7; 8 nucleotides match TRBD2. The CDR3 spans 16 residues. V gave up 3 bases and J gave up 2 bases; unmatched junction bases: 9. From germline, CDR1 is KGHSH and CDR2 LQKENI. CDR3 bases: TGTGCCAGCTCACCTCCTCTAGCGGGCCCAACCTACGAGCAGTACTTC. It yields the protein CASSPPLAGPTYEQYF.

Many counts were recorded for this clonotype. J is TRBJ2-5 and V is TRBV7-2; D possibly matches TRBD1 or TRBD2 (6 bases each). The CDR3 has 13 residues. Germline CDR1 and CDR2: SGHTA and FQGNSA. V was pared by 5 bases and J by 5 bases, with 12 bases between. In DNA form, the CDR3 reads TGTGCCAGCAGCCCGATCGGGGGCGAGACCCAGTACTTC. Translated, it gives CASSPIGGETQYF.

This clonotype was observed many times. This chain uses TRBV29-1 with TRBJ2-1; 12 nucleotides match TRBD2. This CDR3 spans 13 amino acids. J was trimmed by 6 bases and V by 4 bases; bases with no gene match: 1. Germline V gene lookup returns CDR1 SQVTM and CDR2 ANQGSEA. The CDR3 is CSVGTSGINEQFF. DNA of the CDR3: TGCAGCGTTGGGACTAGCGGGATCAATGAGCAGTTCTTC.

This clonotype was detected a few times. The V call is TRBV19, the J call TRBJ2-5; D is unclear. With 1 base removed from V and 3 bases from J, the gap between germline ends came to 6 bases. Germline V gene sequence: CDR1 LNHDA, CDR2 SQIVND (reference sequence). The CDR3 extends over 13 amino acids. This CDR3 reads CASSIAAEETQYF. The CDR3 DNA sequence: TGTGCCAGTAGTATAGCGGCGGAAGAGACCCAGTACTTC.

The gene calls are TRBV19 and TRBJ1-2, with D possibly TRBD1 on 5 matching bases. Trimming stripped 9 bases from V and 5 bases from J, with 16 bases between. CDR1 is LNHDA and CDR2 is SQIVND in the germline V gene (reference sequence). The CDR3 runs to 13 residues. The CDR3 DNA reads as TGTGCCAGCCAGCCCGGACACCTATATGGCTACACCTTC. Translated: CASQPGHLYGYTF.

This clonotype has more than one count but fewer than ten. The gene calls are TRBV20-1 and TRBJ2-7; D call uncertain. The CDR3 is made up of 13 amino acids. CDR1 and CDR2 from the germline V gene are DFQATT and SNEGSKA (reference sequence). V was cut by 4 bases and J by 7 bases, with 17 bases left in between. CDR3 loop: CSAKIAPEREQYF. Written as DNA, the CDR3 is TGCAGTGCTAAGATTGCCCCCGAGAGGGAGCAGTACTTC.

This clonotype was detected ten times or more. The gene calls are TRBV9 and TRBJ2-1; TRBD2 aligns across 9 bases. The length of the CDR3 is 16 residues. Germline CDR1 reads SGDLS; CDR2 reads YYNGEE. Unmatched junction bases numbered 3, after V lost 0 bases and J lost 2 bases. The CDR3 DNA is TGTGCCAGCAGCGTAGGCGAGCGGGGGGCCTACAATGAGCAGTTCTTC. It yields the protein CASSVGERGAYNEQFF. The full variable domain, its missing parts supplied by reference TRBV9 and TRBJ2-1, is DSGVTQTPKHLITATGQRVTLRCSPRSGDLSVYWYQQSLDQGLQFLIQYYNGEERAKGNILERFSAQQFPDLHSELNLSSLELGDSALYFCASSVGERGAYNEQFFGPGTRLTVL.

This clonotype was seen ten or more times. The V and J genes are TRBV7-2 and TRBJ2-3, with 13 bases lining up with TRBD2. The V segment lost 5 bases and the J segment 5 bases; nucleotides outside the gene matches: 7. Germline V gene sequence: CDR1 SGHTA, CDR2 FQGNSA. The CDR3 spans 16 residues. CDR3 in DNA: TGTGCCAGCAGCCACGGACTAGCGGGAGTCGAAGATACGCAGTATTTT. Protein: CASSHGLAGVEDTQYF. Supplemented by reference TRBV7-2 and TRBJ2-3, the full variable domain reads GAGVSQSPSNKVTEKGKDVELRCDPISGHTALYWYRQSLGQGLEFLIYFQGNSAPDKSGLPSDRFSAERTGGSVSTLTIQRTQQEDSAVYLCASSHGLAGVEDTQYFGPGTRLTVL.

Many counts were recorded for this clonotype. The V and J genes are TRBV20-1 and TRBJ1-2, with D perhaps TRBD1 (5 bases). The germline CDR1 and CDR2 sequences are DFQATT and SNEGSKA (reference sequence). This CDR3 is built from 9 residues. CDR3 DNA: TGCAGGCCCGGGGGAGGCTACACCTTC. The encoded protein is CRPGGGYTF.

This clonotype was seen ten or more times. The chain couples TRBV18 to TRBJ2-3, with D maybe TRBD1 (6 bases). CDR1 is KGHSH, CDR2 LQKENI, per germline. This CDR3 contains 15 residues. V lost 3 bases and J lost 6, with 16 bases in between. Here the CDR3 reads CASSPPTGMGDTQYF. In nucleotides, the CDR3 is TGTGCCAGCTCACCCCCCACAGGGATGGGGGATACGCAGTATTTT. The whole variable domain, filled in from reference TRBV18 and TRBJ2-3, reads NAGVMQNPRHLVRRRGQEARLRCSPMKGHSHVYWYRQLPEEGLKFMVYLQKENIIDESGMPKERFSAEFPKEGPSILRIQQVVRGDSAAYFCASSPPTGMGDTQYFGPGTRLTVL.

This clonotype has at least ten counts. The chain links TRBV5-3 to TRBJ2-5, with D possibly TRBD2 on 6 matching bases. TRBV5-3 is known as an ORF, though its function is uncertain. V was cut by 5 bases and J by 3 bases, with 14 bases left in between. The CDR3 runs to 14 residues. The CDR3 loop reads CARRPGTAEETQYF. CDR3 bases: TGTGCCAGAAGACCCGGGACTGCTGAAGAGACCCAGTACTTC.

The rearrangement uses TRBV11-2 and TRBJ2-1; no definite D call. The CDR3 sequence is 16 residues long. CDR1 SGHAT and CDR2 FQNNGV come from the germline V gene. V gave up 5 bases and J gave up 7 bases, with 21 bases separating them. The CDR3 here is CASSTRQPLETNEQFF. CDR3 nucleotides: TGTGCCAGCAGCACACGGCAACCACTGGAAACAAATGAGCAGTTCTTC.

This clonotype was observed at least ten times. Written as DNA, the CDR3 is TGTGCCAGCAGCCCAGAGCTTAGCGGGGGGCTCAGGGAGCAGTTCTTC. This gives the protein CASSPELSGGLREQFF. The chain combines TRBV9 with TRBJ2-1; 10 bases match TRBD2. Germline trimming cut 4 bases from V and 10 bases from J; bases unmatched to any gene: 14. The length of the CDR3 is 16 residues. CDR1 is SGDLS and CDR2 is YYNGEE in the germline V gene.

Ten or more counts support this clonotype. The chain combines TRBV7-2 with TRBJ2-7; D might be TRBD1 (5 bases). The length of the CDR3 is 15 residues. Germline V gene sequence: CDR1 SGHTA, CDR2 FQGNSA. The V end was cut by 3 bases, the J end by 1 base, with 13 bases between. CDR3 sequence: CASSFGRQLSYEQYF. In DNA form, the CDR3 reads TGTGCCAGCAGCTTCGGGCGACAGCTTTCCTACGAGCAGTACTTC. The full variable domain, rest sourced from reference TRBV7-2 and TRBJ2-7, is GAGVSQSPSNKVTEKGKDVELRCDPISGHTALYWYRQSLGQGLEFLIYFQGNSAPDKSGLPSDRFSAERTGGSVSTLTIQRTQQEDSAVYLCASSFGRQLSYEQYFGPGTRLTVT.

The CDR3 DNA sequence: TGTGCCAGCAGCGGCCAGGGTTCAGATACGCAGTATTTT. This codes for CASSGQGSDTQYF. The chain carries TRBV7-9 and TRBJ2-3, with TRBD1 as a possible D gene (5 bases). In germline, CDR1 is SEHNR, CDR2 FQNEAQ (reference sequence). CDR3 length equals 13 residues. The V end was cut by 5 bases, the J end by 4 bases, with 10 bases between.

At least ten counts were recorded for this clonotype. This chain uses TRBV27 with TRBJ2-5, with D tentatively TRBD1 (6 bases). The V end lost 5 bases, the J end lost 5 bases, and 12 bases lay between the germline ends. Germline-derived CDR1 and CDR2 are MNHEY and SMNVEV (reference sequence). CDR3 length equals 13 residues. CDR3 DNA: TGTGCCAGCAGTCGTCGGACAGACGAGACCCAGTACTTC. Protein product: CASSRRTDETQYF.

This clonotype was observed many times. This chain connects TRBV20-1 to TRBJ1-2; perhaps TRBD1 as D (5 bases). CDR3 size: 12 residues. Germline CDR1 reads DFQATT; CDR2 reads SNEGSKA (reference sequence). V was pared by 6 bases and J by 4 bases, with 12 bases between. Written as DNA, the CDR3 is TGCAGTGCCCCGGACACGAGCTATGGCTACACCTTC. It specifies CSAPDTSYGYTF.

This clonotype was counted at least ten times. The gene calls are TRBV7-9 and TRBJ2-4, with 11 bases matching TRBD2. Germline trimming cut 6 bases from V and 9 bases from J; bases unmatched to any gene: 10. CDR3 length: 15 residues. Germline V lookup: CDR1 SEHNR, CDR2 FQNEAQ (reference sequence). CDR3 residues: CASSQLAGGPLIQYF. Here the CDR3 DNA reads TGTGCCAGCAGTCAATTAGCGGGAGGGCCTCTCATTCAGTACTTC.

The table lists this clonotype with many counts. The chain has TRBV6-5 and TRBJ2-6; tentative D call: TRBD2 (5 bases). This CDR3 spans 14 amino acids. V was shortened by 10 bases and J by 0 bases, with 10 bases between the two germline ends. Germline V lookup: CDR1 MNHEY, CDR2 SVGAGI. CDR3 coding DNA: TGTGCCACGAGAGGGAACTCTGGGGCCAACGTCCTGACTTTC. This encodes CATRGNSGANVLTF.